These T cell receptor beta chains were read from a single sample in a study of cytomegalovirus exposure and HLA in healthy donors. TCRdb keeps only in-frame clones here, not all; method: immunoSEQ multiplex PCR. The data hold about 150,000 clones, with approximately 9% observed a single time. The specimen sequenced was PBMCs. The receptors here all came from a male donor in good health and CMV-seronegative. Both conserved end residues are part of each CDR3. The order of the fields is V gene, clone size, D gene, J gene, CDR3 DNA, CDR3 protein. The D gene is left open where the match is weak. Clone size is given for some rows only: seen once, a few or many times, or a class if the clone is expanded.

TRBV5-4,few,.,TRBJ2-5,TGTGCCAGCAGCTGGGGCCAGGACAGAAACCAAGAGACCCAGTACTTC,CASSWGQDRNQETQYF
TRBV5-1,.,TRBD1,TRBJ1-4,TGCGCCAGCAGCACGGGGACAGGCGGGTGGACTAATGAAAAACTGTTTTTT,CASSTGTGGWTNEKLFF
TRBV6-1,few,.,TRBJ1-4,TGTGCCAGCAGGGAAGTAGTAGGGGCCGGGGAAAAACTGTTTTTT,CASREVVGAGEKLFF
TRBV28,.,TRBD1,TRBJ1-2,TGTGCCAACCGGGACAGGGGGGACTATGGCTACACCTTC,CANRDRGDYGYTF
TRBV6-5,.,.,TRBJ1-1,TGTGCCAGCAGGTCCTACTCAAAGAGCACTGAAGCTTTCTTT,CASRSYSKSTEAFF
TRBV2,.,.,TRBJ1-4,TGTGCCAGCGGGGGGGGGTCCCGGGAAAAACTGTTTTTT,CASGGGSREKLFF
TRBV4-3,few,TRBD1,TRBJ1-4,TGCGCCAGCAGCCAAATCACGGGACAGGGGGAAAAACTGTTTTTT,CASSQITGQGEKLFF
TRBV2,.,.,TRBJ2-3,TGTGCCAGCAATCGGGCGGGATCAGATACGCAGTATTTT,CASNRAGSDTQYF
TRBV18,few,TRBD2,TRBJ2-3,TGTGCCAGCTCACCAGAACTAGCGGCAGATACGCAGTATTTT,CASSPELAADTQYF
TRBV10-3,.,TRBD2,TRBJ2-2,TGTGCCATCAGTGGGCTAGCGGATTCCGGGGAGCTGTTTTTT,CAISGLADSGELFF
TRBV11-2,few,.,TRBJ2-2,TGTGCCAGCAGCTCCCGAGGATGGTCGGGGGAGCTGTTTTTT,CASSSRGWSGELFF
TRBV7-9,few,.,TRBJ1-1,TGTGCCAGCAGCTTAGAGCTGAACACTGAAGCTTTCTTT,CASSLELNTEAFF
TRBV7-2,few,TRBD1,TRBJ1-4,TGTGCCAGCAGCTTACAACACAGGGGGGCTAATGAAAAACTGTTTTTT,CASSLQHRGANEKLFF
TRBV28,.,TRBD1,TRBJ1-4,TGTGCCAGCAGCGACAGGGAGGATGAAAAACTGTTTTTT,CASSDREDEKLFF
TRBV10-3,.,.,TRBJ2-3,TGTGCCATCAGTGAGTTCTCAGCGGAAGCAGCAGATACGCAGTATTTT,CAISEFSAEAADTQYF
TRBV5-6,few,.,TRBJ1-3,TGTGCCAGCAGCTTTACGGGTACCTCTGGAAACACCATATATTTT,CASSFTGTSGNTIYF
TRBV18,few,.,TRBJ2-5,TGTGCCAGCTCACCCGGGGTGGGCGAGACCCAGTACTTC,CASSPGVGETQYF
TRBV11-2,few,.,TRBJ2-7,TGTGCCAGCAGCTTAACGGGAGAGCCGGACTACGAGCAGTACTTC,CASSLTGEPDYEQYF
TRBV28,.,.,TRBJ1-4,TGTGCCAGCAGTACCCGGCAGGCGGGAAAACTGTTTTTT,CASSTRQAGKLFF
TRBV5-6,.,TRBD1,TRBJ2-3,TGTGCCAGCAGCTTGGCACGGGACAGGCACACAGATACGCAGTATTTT,CASSLARDRHTDTQYF
TRBV19,few,.,TRBJ1-1,TGTGCCAGTAGTATCGCAGGGTACACTGAAGCTTTCTTT,CASSIAGYTEAFF
TRBV7-6,few,TRBD1,TRBJ1-2,TGTGCCAGCAGCTCCCGACAGGGAATCCCTGATGGCTACACCTTC,CASSSRQGIPDGYTF
TRBV4-1,few,.,TRBJ2-1,TGCGCCAGCAGCCAGGGACTTACAACCAATGAGCAGTTCTTC,CASSQGLTTNEQFF
TRBV27,.,.,TRBJ1-6,TGTGCCAGCCGGTGGGGGGGCGCCAGTTCACCCCTCCACTTT,CASRWGGASSPLHF
TRBV11-2,few,.,TRBJ1-2,TGTGCCAGCAGCTCTGGGCCTTACTATGGCTACACCTTC,CASSSGPYYGYTF
TRBV6-5,few,TRBD2,TRBJ2-7,TGTGCCAGCAGTTACTCAAGGGACTACCCCTACGAGCAGTACTTC,CASSYSRDYPYEQYF
TRBV7-9,.,.,TRBJ2-7,TGTGCCAGCAGCGCACAGGAGCTCTACGAGCAGTACTTC,CASSAQELYEQYF
TRBV29-1,.,.,TRBJ2-1,TGCAGCATAAGTTTACAGGGACCCGGCTCCTACAATGAGCAGTTCTTC,CSISLQGPGSYNEQFF
TRBV29-1,.,.,TRBJ2-7,TGCAGCGTTGAAGGGGGCGAAAGCTCCTACGAGCAGTACTTC,CSVEGGESSYEQYF
TRBV4-3,few,TRBD1,TRBJ2-7,TGCGCCAGCAGCCAAGATTGGACAGGGTCCGGCGAGCAGTACTTC,CASSQDWTGSGEQYF
TRBV9,.,.,TRBJ2-5,TGTGCCAGCAGCGAGGAGGCGGGAAGGGAGACCCAGTACTTC,CASSEEAGRETQYF
TRBV27,.,.,TRBJ2-7,TGTGCCAGCAGTTTTAGAGGGGGACCCACGGAGCAGTACTTC,CASSFRGGPTEQYF
TRBV6-5,.,.,TRBJ2-5,TGTGCCAGCAGTTACTCGAGAGCTGAAGAGACCCAGTACTTC,CASSYSRAEETQYF
TRBV7-2,.,.,TRBJ2-1,TGTGCCAGCAGCTCCCTCGGCGGGGGCCGGATTGAGCAGTTCTTC,CASSSLGGGRIEQFF
TRBV7-3,.,TRBD1,TRBJ2-5,TGTGCCAGCAGCGTGACAGGGGGCGTTGGAGAGACCCAGTACTTC,CASSVTGGVGETQYF
TRBV7-3,.,.,TRBJ2-3,TGTGCCAGCAGCCGCGACAGCTTACTCACAGATACGCAGTATTTT,CASSRDSLLTDTQYF
TRBV28,.,TRBD1,TRBJ1-5,TGTGCCAGCAGTCCGGGACAGGGCGATCAGCCCCAGCATTTT,CASSPGQGDQPQHF